This entry lists 16 T cell receptor beta chains sequenced from one sample in a study of cytomegalovirus exposure and HLA in healthy donors. Primers: 60 Vbeta forward and 13 Jbeta reverse. Using immunoSEQ multiplex PCR, the repertoire was profiled, and TCRdb retains in-frame clones only, with some absent. The table records around 97,000 clones, roughly 10% of them present only once. The specimen sequenced was PBMCs. Receptors originate from a man aged 50 to 60 in good health and CMV-seropositive.

This clone came up a few times. The chain employs TRBV7-2 and TRBJ2-5; 7 nucleotides agree with TRBD2. V gave up 5 bases and J gave up 1 base; unmatched junction bases: 7. Germline V gives CDR1 SGHTA, CDR2 FQGNSA. The CDR3 is 15 amino acids. The CDR3 spells CASSRLGRGQETQYF. CDR3 nucleotides: TGTGCCAGCAGCCGCTTGGGGAGGGGCCAAGAGACCCAGTACTTC.

This clone came up a few times. The chain couples TRBV5-4 to TRBJ2-7, with 8 bases identical to TRBD1. The CDR3 is 15 residues long. Unmatched junction bases numbered 5, after V lost 3 bases and J lost 0 bases. Germline V gives CDR1 SGHNT, CDR2 YYREEE (reference sequence). The CDR3 sequence is CASSSKGQDSYEQYF. The DNA of the CDR3 is TGTGCCAGCAGCTCAAAGGGACAGGACTCCTACGAGCAGTACTTC.

In this sample, this clone turned up a few times. CDR3 residues: CARSSGTEGGTDTQYF. The DNA of the CDR3 is TGTGCCAGAAGCTCCGGGACAGAAGGGGGCACAGATACGCAGTATTTT. The J gene is TRBJ2-3, the V gene TRBV5-3, with 7 bases matching TRBD1. TRBV5-3 is treated as an ORF (open reading frame) with a function not yet certain. The CDR3 covers 16 residues. The ends lost 3 bases at V and 1 base at J; junction bases unmatched: 8.

Only a few counts were recorded for this clone. The chain employs TRBV7-3 and TRBJ1-5; D is possibly TRBD1 (6 bases). Germline loops: CDR1 SGHTA, CDR2 FQGTGA. Trimming left V 5 bases short and J 4 bases short, with 9 bases between. This CDR3 contains 13 residues. The CDR3 nucleotides are TGTGCCAGCAGCCGGACAGCTAATCAGCCCCAGCATTTT. Translated, it gives CASSRTANQPQHF. Variable domain in full (rest from reference TRBV7-3 and TRBJ1-5): GAGVSQTPSNKVTEKGKYVELRCDPISGHTALYWYRQSLGQGPEFLIYFQGTGAADDSGLPNDRFFAVRPEGSVSTLKIQRTERGDSAVYLCASSRTANQPQHFGDGTRLSIL.

This clone has more than one count but fewer than ten. CDR3 nucleotides: TGTGCCAGCAGGGTTTTCCCGGGAACCGGGGAGCTGTTTTTT. Translating it yields CASRVFPGTGELFF. The gene calls are TRBV5-8 and TRBJ2-2, with TRBD2 as a possible D gene (5 bases). Germline-derived CDR1 and CDR2 are SGHTS and YDEGEE. Trimming took 5 bases from V and 5 from J, leaving 13 bases between them. CDR3 length equals 14 residues.

The chain couples TRBV9 to TRBJ2-7; perhaps TRBD2 as D (5 bases). With 0 bases removed from V and 4 bases from J, the gap between germline ends came to 11 bases. The germline V gene encodes CDR1 SGDLS and CDR2 YYNGEE. The CDR3 runs 14 residues. The DNA for the CDR3 is TGTGCCAGCAGCGTAGAAGCTAGCCCATACGAGCAGTACTTC. The encoded protein is CASSVEASPYEQYF. Together with reference TRBV9 and TRBJ2-7, the CDR3 gives the full variable domain: DSGVTQTPKHLITATGQRVTLRCSPRSGDLSVYWYQQSLDQGLQFLIQYYNGEERAKGNILERFSAQQFPDLHSELNLSSLELGDSALYFCASSVEASPYEQYFGPGTRLTVT.

This clone has more than one count but fewer than ten. The CDR3 spells CASKGTITDTQYF. CDR3 bases: TGTGCCAGCAAAGGGACTATCACAGATACGCAGTATTTT. J is TRBJ2-3 and V is TRBV6-1; 7 nucleotides match TRBD2. Germline V gene data show CDR1 as MNHNS and CDR2 as SASEGT. The CDR3 spans 13 residues. Trimming took 7 bases from V and 2 from J; bases not matched to a gene: 3.

This clone occurred a few times. The chain couples TRBV30 to TRBJ2-6, with D perhaps TRBD2 (6 bases). The V end lost 4 bases, the J end lost 0 bases, and 13 bases lay between the germline ends. Germline V gene lookup returns CDR1 GTSNPN and CDR2 SVGIG (reference sequence). There are 16 residues in the CDR3. The CDR3 coding sequence is TGTGCCTGGATCCGGGACTCCCACTCTGGGGCCAACGTCCTGACTTTC. This translates into CAWIRDSHSGANVLTF.

The chain links TRBV28 to TRBJ2-3; maybe TRBD1 (6 bases). The CDR3 runs 21 residues. Trimming removed 3 bases at V and 2 bases at J, with 30 bases between. The germline CDR1 and CDR2 sequences are MDHEN and SYDVKM. The CDR3 DNA reads TGTGCCAGCAGTTTTTTGTGGGTGGGGACCCGCAAGGGGGTGGTCACAGATACGCAGTATTTT. Protein product: CASSFLWVGTRKGVVTDTQYF.

The chain carries TRBV10-3 and TRBJ2-1; 8 nucleotides align to TRBD2. Germline V gene data show CDR1 as ENHRY and CDR2 as SYGVKD. The trim removed 2 bases at V and 2 bases at J, leaving 5 bases unmatched. The CDR3 is 16 amino acids. DNA for the CDR3: TGTGCCATCAGTGAGGCGGGAGGCCCCCCCTACAATGAGCAGTTCTTC. Encoded protein: CAISEAGGPPYNEQFF.

This clone has just a few counts. The rearrangement links TRBV6-6 to TRBJ2-7, with 8 nucleotides matching TRBD2. J was trimmed by 3 bases and V by 5 bases; bases with no gene match: 9. Per germline, CDR1 MNHNY and CDR2 SVGAGI (reference sequence). CDR3 length: 15 amino acids. The CDR3 nucleotides read TGTGCCAGCAGTACCCCGGGAACTAGCGGCTACGAGCAGTACTTC. Protein: CASSTPGTSGYEQYF.

This chain joins TRBV7-9 and TRBJ1-5, with D maybe TRBD1 (5 bases). The CDR3 sequence is 13 residues long. Trimming took off 6 bases at V and 6 bases at J, with 12 bases between the two ends. CDR1 is SEHNR and CDR2 is FQNEAQ in the germline V gene (reference sequence). The CDR3 sequence is CASSPPGGQPQHF. Written as DNA, the CDR3 is TGTGCCAGCAGTCCCCCCGGGGGTCAGCCCCAGCATTTT.

This clone was picked up a small number of times. V and J are TRBV9 and TRBJ1-2, with TRBD1 identical over 9 bases. The trim removed 3 bases at V and 7 bases at J, leaving 7 bases unmatched. This CDR3 contains 14 residues. The germline V gene encodes CDR1 SGDLS and CDR2 YYNGEE. The CDR3 sequence: CASSDGTGIRGYTF. For the CDR3, the DNA is TGTGCCAGCAGCGACGGGACAGGGATCCGTGGCTACACCTTC.

This clone was counted between two and nine times. The chain joins TRBV11-3 to TRBJ2-4; TRBD1 matches at 11 bases. There are 16 residues in the CDR3. Germline V lookup: CDR1 SGHNT, CDR2 YENEEA. Losses at the gene ends were 4 bases for V and 2 bases for J; bases not matched to a gene: 4. DNA for the CDR3: TGTGCCAGCAGCTCGGGACAGGGGGGCCCCAAAAACATTCAGTACTTC. Translated, it gives CASSSGQGGPKNIQYF.

DNA of the CDR3: TGTGCCAGTAGTACAGGGACAGGGGGCGCCGGGGCCAACGTCCTGACTTTC. This codes for CASSTGTGGAGANVLTF. The chain employs TRBV19 and TRBJ2-6; 12 bases are shared with TRBD1. Germline loops: CDR1 LNHDA, CDR2 SQIVND (reference sequence). This CDR3 is 17 amino acids long. Trimming cost V 4 bases and J 4 bases; bases outside gene matches: 5.

The chain joins TRBV28 to TRBJ2-1; 11 bases agree with TRBD2. Germline V gene lookup returns CDR1 MDHEN and CDR2 SYDVKM. V trimming: 6 bases; J trimming: 0 bases; junction bases outside the gene matches: 10. This CDR3 is built from 18 residues. CDR3 region: CASSGTSGYFSSYNEQFF. The CDR3 DNA reads TGTGCCAGCAGCGGGACTAGCGGCTACTTTAGCTCCTACAATGAGCAGTTCTTC.